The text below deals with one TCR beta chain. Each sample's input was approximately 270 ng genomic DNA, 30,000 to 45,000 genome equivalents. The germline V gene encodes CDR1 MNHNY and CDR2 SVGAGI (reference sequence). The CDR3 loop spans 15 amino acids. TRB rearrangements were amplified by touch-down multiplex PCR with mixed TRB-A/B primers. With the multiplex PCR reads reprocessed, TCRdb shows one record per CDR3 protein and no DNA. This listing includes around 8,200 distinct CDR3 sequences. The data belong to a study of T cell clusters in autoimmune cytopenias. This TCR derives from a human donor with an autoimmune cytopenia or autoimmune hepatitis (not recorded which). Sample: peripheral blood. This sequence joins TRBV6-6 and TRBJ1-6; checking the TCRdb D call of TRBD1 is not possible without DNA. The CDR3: CASSFGTPADSPLHF.